These T cell receptor beta chains were read from a single sample in a study of blood T cells in healthy people across ages. TCRdb reprocessed the 5' RACE reads with MiXCR, giving one entry per CDR3 protein. The table includes 1.2 million to 1.5 million distinct CDR3 sequences, roughly 59% detected once. Sequenced: blood. Every receptor here comes from a man aged 18 to 29 in good health. Both conserved end residues are part of each CDR3. The D gene is left open where the match is weak. Not every row has a clone size; where given, it reads once, few, many or a size class.

CDR3 DNA,CDR3 protein,D gene,clone size,CDR3 length,V gene,J gene
TGTGCCAGCAGTTACCCCCGACAGGGGTTCAACGAGCAGTACTTC,CASSYPRQGFNEQYF,TRBD1,NA,15,TRBV6-4,TRBJ2-7
TGTGCCAGCAGCTTAGTTGAAGGGGCCCCCTACGAGCAGTACTTC,CASSLVEGAPYEQYF,NA,NA,15,TRBV7-2,TRBJ2-7
TGTGCCAGTTGGCTGACAGGGGGTTTGGGGGAGACCCAGTACTTC,CASWLTGGLGETQYF,TRBD1,few,15,TRBV27,TRBJ2-5
TGTGCCAGCAGTCAGGACAGCCCGAATAGCAATCAGCCCCAGCATTTT,CASSQDSPNSNQPQHF,NA,NA,16,TRBV6-2/TRBV6-3,TRBJ1-5
TGTGCCAGCAGTTTTCCCGCTAGCGGGACATACAATGAGCGGTTCTTC,CASSFPASGTYNERFF,TRBD2,NA,16,TRBV12-3/TRBV12-4,TRBJ2-1
TGCGCCAGCAGCCATGGTGATGACAGCCTCTACGAGCAGTACTTC,CASSHGDDSLYEQYF,NA,NA,15,TRBV5-1,TRBJ2-7
TGTGCCAGCAGCTTGAGCAGGGGCCATAGGGGCTACACCTTC,CASSLSRGHRGYTF,NA,once,14,TRBV5-8,TRBJ1-2
TGTGCCAGCAGTTTGACAGGGGGCGAGATCTATGGCTACACCTTC,CASSLTGGEIYGYTF,TRBD1,NA,15,TRBV27,TRBJ1-2
TGTGCCAGCTCACCACCAGGTAAAGAACAGCCCCAGCATTTT,CASSPPGKEQPQHF,NA,NA,14,TRBV18,TRBJ1-5
TGTGCCAGCAGCCAAGGCGGGAGGGACAATGAGCAGTTCTTC,CASSQGGRDNEQFF,TRBD2,NA,14,TRBV4-2,TRBJ2-1
TGTGCCAGCAGCGTCAAAACAGGGAACACAGATACGCAGTATTTT,CASSVKTGNTDTQYF,NA,NA,15,TRBV4-2,TRBJ2-3
TGTGCCAGCAGTGAAACCGGTGGCGATGAGCAGTTCTTC,CASSETGGDEQFF,NA,NA,13,TRBV2,TRBJ2-1
TGCGCCAGCAGGCCCCCCGAGGCCTCCTACGAGCAGTACTTC,CASRPPEASYEQYF,NA,NA,14,TRBV10-2,TRBJ2-7
TGTGCCAGCAGTTGGGACGGCACCTACGAGCAGTACTTC,CASSWDGTYEQYF,NA,NA,13,TRBV6-5,TRBJ2-7
TGTGCCAGCAGCTCCCCGGGGCGGCAACTGGGTGAGCAGTTCTTC,CASSSPGRQLGEQFF,NA,few,15,TRBV7-2,TRBJ2-1
TGTGCCAGCAGGCAGGACAGCTCCTACAATGAGCAGTTCTTC,CASRQDSSYNEQFF,NA,few,14,TRBV27,TRBJ2-1
TGCAGCGTTGAAACCGGTAAAGGGGGCACTGAAGCTTTCTTT,CSVETGKGGTEAFF,NA,NA,14,TRBV29-1,TRBJ1-1